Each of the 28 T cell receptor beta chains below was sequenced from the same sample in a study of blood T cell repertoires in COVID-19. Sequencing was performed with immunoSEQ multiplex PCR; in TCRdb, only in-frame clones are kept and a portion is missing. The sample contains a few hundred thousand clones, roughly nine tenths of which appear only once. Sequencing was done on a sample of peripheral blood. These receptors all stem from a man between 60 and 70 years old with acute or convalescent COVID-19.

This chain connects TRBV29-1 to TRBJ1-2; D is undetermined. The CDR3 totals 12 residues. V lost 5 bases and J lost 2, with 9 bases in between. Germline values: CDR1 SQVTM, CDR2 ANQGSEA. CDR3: CSVWARNYGYTF. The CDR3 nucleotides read TGCAGCGTTTGGGCCAGAAACTATGGCTACACCTTC.

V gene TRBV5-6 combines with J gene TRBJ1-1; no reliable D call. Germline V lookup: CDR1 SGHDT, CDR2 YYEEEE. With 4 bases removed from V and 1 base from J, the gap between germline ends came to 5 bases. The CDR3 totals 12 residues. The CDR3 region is CASSLPNTEAFF. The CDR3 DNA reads TGTGCCAGCAGCCTACCGAACACTGAAGCTTTCTTT.

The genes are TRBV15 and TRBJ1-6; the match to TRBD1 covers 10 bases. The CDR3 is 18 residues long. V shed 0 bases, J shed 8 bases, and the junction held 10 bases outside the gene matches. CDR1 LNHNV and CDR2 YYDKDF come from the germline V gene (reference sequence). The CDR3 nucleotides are TGTGCCACCAGCAGAGATCTGCCGGGACAGGGGTATTATTCACCCCTCCACTTT. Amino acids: CATSRDLPGQGYYSPLHF.

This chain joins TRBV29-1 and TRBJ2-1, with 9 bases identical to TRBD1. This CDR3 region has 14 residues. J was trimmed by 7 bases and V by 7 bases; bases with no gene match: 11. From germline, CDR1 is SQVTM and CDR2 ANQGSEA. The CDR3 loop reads CSALGDRAKNEQFF. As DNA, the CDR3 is TGCAGCGCATTAGGGGACAGGGCGAAGAATGAGCAGTTCTTC.

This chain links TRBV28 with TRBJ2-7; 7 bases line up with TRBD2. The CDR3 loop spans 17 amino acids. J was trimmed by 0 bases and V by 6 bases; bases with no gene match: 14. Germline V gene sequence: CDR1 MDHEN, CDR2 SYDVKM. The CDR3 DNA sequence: TGTGCCAGCAGCCTAGGGACGACTAGCAAAGTCTCCTACGAGCAGTACTTC. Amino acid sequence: CASSLGTTSKVSYEQYF.

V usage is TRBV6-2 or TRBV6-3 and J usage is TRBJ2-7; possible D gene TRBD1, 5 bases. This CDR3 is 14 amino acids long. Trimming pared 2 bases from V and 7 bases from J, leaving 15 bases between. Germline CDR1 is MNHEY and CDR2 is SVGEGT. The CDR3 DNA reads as TGTGCCAGCAGTTACCAGGGTACGACGGGTGAGCAGTACTTC. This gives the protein CASSYQGTTGEQYF.

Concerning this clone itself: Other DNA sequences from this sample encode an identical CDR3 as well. The CDR3 sequence is CASSVEGDNSPLHF. CDR3 bases: TGTGCCAGCAGCGTAGAAGGGGATAATTCACCCCTCCACTTT. The chain links TRBV9 to TRBJ1-6, with D maybe TRBD1 (5 bases). Trimming shortened V by 0 bases and J by 5 bases, and 6 bases separated the two germline ends. The CDR3 covers 14 residues. CDR1 and CDR2 from the germline V gene are SGDLS and YYNGEE.

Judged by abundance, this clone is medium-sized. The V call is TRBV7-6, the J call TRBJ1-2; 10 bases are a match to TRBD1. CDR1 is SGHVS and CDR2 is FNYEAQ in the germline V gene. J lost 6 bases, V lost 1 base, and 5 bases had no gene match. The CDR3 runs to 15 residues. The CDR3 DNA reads TGTGCCAGCAGCTTAGAGGAGACAGGGGGCGATGGCTACACCTTC. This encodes CASSLEETGGDGYTF.

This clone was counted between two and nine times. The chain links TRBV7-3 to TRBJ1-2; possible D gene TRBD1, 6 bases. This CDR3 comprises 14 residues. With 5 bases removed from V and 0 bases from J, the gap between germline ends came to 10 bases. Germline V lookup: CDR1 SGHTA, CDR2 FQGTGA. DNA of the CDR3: TGTGCCAGCAGCCCGACAGGCGCTAACTATGGCTACACCTTC. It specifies CASSPTGANYGYTF.

CDR3 protein: CASSLWGRGRSYEQYF. In DNA form, the CDR3 reads TGTGCCAGCAGCTTATGGGGCAGGGGGCGATCCTACGAGCAGTACTTC. V gene TRBV5-4 combines with J gene TRBJ2-7; 8 nucleotides align to TRBD1. In germline, CDR1 is SGHNT, CDR2 YYREEE (reference sequence). The CDR3 length is 16 residues. V lost 2 bases to trimming and J lost 1 base; unmatched junction nucleotides: 8.

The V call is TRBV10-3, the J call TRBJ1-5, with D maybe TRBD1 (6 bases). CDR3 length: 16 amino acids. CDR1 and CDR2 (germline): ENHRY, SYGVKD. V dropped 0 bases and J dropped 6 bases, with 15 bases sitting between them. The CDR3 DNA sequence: TGTGCCATCAGTGAGTCGCCAGGGGACGTGGGTCAGCCCCAGCATTTT. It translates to CAISESPGDVGQPQHF.

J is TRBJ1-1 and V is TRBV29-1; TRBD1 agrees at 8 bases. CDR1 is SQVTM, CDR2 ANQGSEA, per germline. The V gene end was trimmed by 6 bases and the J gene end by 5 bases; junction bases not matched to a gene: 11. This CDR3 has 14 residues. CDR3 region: CSVVRGTGVTEAFF. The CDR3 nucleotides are TGCAGCGTCGTCAGGGGGACAGGTGTTACTGAAGCTTTCTTT.

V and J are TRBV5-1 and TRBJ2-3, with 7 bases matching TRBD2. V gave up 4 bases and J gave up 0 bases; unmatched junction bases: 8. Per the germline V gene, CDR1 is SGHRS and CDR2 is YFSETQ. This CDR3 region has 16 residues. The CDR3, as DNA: TGCGCCAGCAGCCTGAGCGGGATGGCTAGCACAGATACGCAGTATTTT. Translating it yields CASSLSGMASTDTQYF.

The CDR3, as DNA: TGTGCCATCAGTCAAGGGCAAGGGGAGGAAACAAGCACCTTC. Translated, it gives CAISQGQGEETSTF. The V gene is TRBV10-3, the J gene TRBJ1-2; D may be TRBD1 (5 bases). The CDR3 is 14 amino acids. V lost 5 bases, J lost 13 bases, and 23 bases lay in between. Germline CDR1 and CDR2: ENHRY and SYGVKD.

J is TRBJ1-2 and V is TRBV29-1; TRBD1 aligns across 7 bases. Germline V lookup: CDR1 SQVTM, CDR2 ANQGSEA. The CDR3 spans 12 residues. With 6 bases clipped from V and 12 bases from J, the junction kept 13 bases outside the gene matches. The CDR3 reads CSVGSRGQSHTF. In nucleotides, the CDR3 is TGCAGCGTGGGAAGTCGGGGACAGTCACACACCTTC.

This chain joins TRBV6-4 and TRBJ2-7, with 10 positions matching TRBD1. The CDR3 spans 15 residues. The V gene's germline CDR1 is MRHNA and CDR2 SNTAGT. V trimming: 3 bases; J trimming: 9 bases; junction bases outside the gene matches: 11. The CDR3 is CASSEEGTGAFVQYF. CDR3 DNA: TGTGCCAGCAGTGAGGAGGGGACAGGGGCATTTGTGCAGTACTTC.

CDR3 sequence (DNA): TGCGCCAGCAGCTATACAGGGCTCTACAATGAGCAGTTCTTC. Translating it yields CASSYTGLYNEQFF. The rearrangement uses TRBV5-1 and TRBJ2-1; D is perhaps TRBD1 (6 bases). This CDR3 is built from 14 residues. Germline V lookup: CDR1 SGHRS, CDR2 YFSETQ. Between the trimmed V and J ends, which lost 3 bases and 3 bases, there was a span of 10 bases.

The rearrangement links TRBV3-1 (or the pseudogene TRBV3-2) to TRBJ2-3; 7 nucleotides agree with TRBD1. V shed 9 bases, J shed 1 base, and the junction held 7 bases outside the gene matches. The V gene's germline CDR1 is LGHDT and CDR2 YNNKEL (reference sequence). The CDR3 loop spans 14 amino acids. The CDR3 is CASNRGIGTDTQYF. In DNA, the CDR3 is TGTGCCAGTAACAGGGGCATTGGCACAGATACGCAGTATTTT.

The CDR3: CASDGQGDTGELFF. As DNA, the CDR3 is TGTGCCTCGGACGGACAGGGCGACACCGGGGAGCTGTTTTTT. The chain links TRBV30 to TRBJ2-2; TRBD1 agrees at 8 bases. Unmatched junction bases numbered 7, after V lost 7 bases and J lost 3 bases. Germline V CDR1 and CDR2: GTSNPN, SVGIG (reference sequence). The CDR3 contains 14 residues.

The CDR3 region has the DNA TGCGCCAGCAGCCCCCCGAGCGGGGCCTACAATGAGCAGTTCTTC. As protein: CASSPPSGAYNEQFF. This chain joins TRBV4-1 and TRBJ2-1, with TRBD2 matching 7 bases. The CDR3 loop spans 15 amino acids. With V trimmed by 4 bases and J by 2 bases, 5 bases remained unmatched. In germline, CDR1 is MGHRA, CDR2 YSYEKL.

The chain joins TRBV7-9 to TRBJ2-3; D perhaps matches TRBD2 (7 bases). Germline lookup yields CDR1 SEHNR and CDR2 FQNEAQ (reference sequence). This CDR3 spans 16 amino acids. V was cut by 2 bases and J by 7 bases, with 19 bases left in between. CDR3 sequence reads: CASSLRAGAGGNTQYF. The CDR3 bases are TGTGCCAGCAGCTTACGCGCGGGGGCCGGGGGGAATACGCAGTATTTT. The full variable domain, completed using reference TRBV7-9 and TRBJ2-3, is DTGVSQNPRHKITKRGQNVTFRCDPISEHNRLYWYRQTLGQGPEFLTYFQNEAQLEKSRLLSDRFSAERPKGSFSTLEIQRTEQGDSAMYLCASSLRAGAGGNTQYFGPGTRLTVL.

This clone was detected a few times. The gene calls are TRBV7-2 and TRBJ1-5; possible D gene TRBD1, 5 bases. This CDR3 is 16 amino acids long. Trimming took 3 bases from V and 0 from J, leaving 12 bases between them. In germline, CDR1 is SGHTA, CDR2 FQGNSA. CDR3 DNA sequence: TGTGCCAGCAGCTTGGCAGGGCTGAATAGCAATCAGCCCCAGCATTTT. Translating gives CASSLAGLNSNQPQHF.

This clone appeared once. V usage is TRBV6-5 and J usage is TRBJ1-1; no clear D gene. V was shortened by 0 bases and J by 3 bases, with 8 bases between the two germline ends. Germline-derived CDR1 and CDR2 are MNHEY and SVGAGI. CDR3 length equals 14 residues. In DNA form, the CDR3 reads TGTGCCAGCAGTTACTCAGGGAGGGACACTGAAGCTTTCTTT. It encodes CASSYSGRDTEAFF.

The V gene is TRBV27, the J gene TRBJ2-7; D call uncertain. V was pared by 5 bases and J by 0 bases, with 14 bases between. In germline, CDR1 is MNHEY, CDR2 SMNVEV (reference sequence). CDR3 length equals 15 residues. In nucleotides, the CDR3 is TGTGCCAGCAGTAGGAGAACTCCGCGCTCCTACGAGCAGTACTTC. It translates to CASSRRTPRSYEQYF.

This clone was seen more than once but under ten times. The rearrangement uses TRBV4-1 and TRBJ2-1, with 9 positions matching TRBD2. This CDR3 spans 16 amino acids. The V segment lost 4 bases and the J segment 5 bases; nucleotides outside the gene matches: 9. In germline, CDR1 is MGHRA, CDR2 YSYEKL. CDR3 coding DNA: TGCGCCAGCAGCCTAGCGGGAGCGACAAGGGACAATGAGCAGTTCTTC. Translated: CASSLAGATRDNEQFF.

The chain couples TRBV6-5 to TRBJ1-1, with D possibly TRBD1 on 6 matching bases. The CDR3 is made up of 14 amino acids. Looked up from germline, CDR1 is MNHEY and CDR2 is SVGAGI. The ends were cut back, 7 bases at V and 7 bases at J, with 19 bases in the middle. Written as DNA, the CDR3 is TGTGCCAGCAAATCACAGGGAGCCGTGGGTGAAGCTTTCTTT. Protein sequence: CASKSQGAVGEAFF.

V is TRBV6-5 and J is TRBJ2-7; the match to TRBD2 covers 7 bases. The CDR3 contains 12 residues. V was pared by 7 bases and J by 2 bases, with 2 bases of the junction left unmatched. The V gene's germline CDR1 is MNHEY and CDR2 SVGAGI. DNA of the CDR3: TGTGCCAGCATGCGGGAGACCTACGAGCAGTACTTC. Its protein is CASMRETYEQYF.

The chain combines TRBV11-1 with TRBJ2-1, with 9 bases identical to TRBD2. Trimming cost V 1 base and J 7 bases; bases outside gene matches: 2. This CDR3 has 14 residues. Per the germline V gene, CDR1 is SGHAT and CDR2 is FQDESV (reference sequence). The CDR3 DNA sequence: TGTGCCAGCAGCTTAGTGCGGGGGGGGAATGAGCAGTTCTTC. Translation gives CASSLVRGGNEQFF.